What follows describes a single T cell receptor beta chain. Its cognate antigen has yet to be identified. Per-base quality was not reported, and no clone a single base away is much larger than it. This sample includes further DNA sequences coding for the same CDR3. Receptor amplification or capture employed the immunoSEQ multiplex PCR assay. Entries here come from immuneACCESS through TCRdb and include only in-frame sequences with V and J called. Some clones fail to appear in such tables; in the studies checked, an unresolved V gene covers under half of the shortfall, and the cause of the remainder is unknown. This sample has 500,000 to 850,000 clones in its table, and around 87% of those were observed once. More than 0.009% of the sample lies in the top ten. This entry is derived from a study of shared T cell receptors in the human thymus (dated by TCRdb to about 2021). A note on the overall study: The study investigated the way shared, self-reactive T-cell receptor alpha chains are produced in the human thymus.

The CDR3 has 19 amino acids, counting the end cysteine and phenylalanine. Only the CDR3 region is kept as DNA, spanning 57 bases read in frame from base 1. Trimming removed 1 base from V and 3 bases from J, leaving 23 bases between the germline ends. The germline V gene sets CDR1 to SGHDT and CDR2 to YYEEEE. The sample was also linked to a second study, of human thymus T cells. As noted in the second study: In Finland, the donors were immunologically healthy infants who were having open corrective cardiac surgery for congenital heart defects. Thymus tissue was obtained as surgical resects removed during corrective cardiac surgery. V and J gene segment usage appeared biased in both thymic and peripheral blood repertoires. According to the related research, thymic TCR repertoires were highly overlapping among unrelated individuals. TCR alpha and beta repertoires from under 10 infant thymus samples and a few related peripheral blood samples were characterized in the study. The cohort included about six male and a couple of female infants, with donor ages spanning 7 to 244 days. Thymocytes were released mechanically from tissue and stored at -70 °C as pellets of about 9-32 million cells. A QIAsymphony instrument was used to extract genomic DNA from frozen cell pellets. The immunoSEQ multiplex PCR assay was used to amplify the TCRB and TCRAD loci from a standardized amount of quality-controlled genomic DNA. The amplicons covered the V(D)J region and were long enough to include the CDR3 and to identify the V and J genes. The commercial immunoSEQ service was used to sequence amplicons on an Illumina platform. Primer bias and sequencing errors were corrected as previously described, and TCRAD and TCRB definitions were based on the IMGT database. immunoSEQ Analyzer 3.0 and VDJTools were used for repertoire analysis, which covered basic statistics, V/J segment usage, diversity estimates, rarefaction and pairwise overlap. Diversity was estimated using the Chao1, ChaoE, Efron-Thisted, Shannon and inverse Simpson indices, and was also estimated on datasets down-sampled to the size of the smallest sample. Repertoire overlap used strict matching of CDR3 nucleotide sequence, V gene and J gene, with Jaccard-based multidimensional scaling clustering. On average, thymus samples yielded 800,000 or so unique TCRB clonotypes, whereas blood samples yielded 70,000 to 100,000.

This sequence originates from a boy younger than two with a congenital heart defect. Donor details come from another sample of the same person, matched by shared clones. The rearrangement joined TRBV5-6 to TRBJ1-3; possibly the D gene is TRBD1, per 6 matching bases. Sequenced: thymocytes. The DNA is as follows: TGTGCCAGCAGCTTGCTTCTTCCGGGACAACCGCCGGATGGAAACACCATATATTTT. Its translation is CASSLLLPGQPPDGNTIYF.